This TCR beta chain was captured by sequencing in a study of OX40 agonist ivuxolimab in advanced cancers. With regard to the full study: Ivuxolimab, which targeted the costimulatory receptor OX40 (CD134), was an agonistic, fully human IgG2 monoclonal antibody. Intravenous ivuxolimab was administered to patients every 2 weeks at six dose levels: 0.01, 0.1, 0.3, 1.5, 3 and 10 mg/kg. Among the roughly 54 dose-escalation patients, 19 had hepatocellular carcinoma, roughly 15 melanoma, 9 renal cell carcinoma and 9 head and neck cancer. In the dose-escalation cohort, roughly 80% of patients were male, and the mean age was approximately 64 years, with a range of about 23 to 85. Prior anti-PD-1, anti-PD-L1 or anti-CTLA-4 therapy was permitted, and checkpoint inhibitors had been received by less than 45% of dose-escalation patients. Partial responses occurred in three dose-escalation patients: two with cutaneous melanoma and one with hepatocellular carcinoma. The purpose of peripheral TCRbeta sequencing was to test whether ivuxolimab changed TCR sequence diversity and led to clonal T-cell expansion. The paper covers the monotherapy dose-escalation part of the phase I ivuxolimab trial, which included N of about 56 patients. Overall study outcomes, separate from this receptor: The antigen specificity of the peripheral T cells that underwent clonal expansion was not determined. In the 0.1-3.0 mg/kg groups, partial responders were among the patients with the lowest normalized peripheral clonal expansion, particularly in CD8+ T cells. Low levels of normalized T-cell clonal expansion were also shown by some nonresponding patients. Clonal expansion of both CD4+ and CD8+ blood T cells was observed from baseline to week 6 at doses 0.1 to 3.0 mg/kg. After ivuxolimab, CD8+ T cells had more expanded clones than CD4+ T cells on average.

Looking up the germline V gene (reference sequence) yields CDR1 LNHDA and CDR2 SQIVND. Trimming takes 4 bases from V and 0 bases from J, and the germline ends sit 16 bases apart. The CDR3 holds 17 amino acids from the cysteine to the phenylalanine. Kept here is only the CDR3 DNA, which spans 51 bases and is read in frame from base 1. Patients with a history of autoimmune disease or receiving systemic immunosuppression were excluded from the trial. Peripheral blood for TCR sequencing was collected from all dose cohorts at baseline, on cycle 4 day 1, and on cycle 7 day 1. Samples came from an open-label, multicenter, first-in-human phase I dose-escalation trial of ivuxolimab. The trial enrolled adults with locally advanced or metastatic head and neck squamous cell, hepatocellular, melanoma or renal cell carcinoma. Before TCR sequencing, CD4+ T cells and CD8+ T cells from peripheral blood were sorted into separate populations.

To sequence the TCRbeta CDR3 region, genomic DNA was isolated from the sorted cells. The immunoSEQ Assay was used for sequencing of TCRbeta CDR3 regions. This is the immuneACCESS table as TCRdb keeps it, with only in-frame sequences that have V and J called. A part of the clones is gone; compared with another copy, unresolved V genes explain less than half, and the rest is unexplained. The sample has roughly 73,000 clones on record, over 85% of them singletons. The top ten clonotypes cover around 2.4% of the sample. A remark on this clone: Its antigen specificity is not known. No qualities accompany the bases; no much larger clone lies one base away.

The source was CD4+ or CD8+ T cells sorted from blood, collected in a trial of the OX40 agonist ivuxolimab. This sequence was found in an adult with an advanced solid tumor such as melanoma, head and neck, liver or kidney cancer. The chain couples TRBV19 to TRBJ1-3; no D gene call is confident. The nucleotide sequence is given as TGTGCCAGTAGTACTCCCTCTAGGAAGACCTCTGGAAACACCATATATTTT. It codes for CASSTPSRKTSGNTIYF. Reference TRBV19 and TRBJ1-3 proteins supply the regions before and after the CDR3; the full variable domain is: DGGITQSPKYLFRKEGQNVTLSCEQNLNHDAMYWYRQDPGQGLRLIYYSQIVNDFQKGDIAEGYSVSREKKESFPLTVTSAQKNPTAFYLCASSTPSRKTSGNTIYFGEGSWLTVV.